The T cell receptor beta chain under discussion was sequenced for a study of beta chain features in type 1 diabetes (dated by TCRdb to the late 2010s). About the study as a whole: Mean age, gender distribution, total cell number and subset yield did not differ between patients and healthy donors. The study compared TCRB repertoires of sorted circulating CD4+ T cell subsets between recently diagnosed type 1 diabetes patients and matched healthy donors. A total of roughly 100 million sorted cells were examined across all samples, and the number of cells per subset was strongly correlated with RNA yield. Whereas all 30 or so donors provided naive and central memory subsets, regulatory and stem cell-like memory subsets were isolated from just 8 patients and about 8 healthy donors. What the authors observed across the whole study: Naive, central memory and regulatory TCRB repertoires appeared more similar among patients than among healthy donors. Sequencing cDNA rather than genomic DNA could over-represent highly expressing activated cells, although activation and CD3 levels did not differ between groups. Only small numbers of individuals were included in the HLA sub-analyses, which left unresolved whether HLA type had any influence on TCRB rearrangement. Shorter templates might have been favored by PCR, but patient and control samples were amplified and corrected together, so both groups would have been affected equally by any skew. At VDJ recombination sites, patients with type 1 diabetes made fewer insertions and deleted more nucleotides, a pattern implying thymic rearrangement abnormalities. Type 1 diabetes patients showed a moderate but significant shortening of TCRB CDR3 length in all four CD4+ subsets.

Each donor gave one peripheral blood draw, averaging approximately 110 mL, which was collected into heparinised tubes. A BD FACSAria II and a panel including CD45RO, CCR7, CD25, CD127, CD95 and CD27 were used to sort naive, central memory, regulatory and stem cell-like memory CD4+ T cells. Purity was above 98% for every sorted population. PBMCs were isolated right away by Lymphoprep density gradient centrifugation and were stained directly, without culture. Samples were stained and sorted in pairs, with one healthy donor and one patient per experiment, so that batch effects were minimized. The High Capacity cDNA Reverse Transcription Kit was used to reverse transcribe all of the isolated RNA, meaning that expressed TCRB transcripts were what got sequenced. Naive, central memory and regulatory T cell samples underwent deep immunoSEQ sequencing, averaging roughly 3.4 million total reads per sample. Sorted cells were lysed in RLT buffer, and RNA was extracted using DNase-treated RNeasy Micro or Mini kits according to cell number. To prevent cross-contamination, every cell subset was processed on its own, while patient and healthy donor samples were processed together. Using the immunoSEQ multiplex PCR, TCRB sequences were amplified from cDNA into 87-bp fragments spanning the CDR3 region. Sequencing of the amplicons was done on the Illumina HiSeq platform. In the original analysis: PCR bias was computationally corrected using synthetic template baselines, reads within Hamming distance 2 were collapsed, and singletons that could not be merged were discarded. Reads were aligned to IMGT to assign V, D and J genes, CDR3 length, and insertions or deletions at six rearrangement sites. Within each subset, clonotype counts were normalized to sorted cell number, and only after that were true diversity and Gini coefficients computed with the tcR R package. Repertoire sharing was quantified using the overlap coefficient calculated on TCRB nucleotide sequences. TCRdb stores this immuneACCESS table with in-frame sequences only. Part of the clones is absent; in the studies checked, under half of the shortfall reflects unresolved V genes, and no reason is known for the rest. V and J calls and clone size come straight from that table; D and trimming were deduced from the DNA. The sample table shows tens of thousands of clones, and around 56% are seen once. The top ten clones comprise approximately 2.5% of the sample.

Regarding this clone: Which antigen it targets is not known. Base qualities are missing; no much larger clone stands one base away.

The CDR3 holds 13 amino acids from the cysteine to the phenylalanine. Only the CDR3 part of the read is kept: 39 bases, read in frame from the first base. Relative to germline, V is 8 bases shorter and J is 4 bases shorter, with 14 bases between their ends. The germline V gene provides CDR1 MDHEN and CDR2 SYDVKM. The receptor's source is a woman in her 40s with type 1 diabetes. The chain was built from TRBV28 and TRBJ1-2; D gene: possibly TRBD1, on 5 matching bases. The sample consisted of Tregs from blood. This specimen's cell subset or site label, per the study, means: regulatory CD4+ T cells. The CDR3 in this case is CASAGGGTYGYTF. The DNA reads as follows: TGTGCCAGCGCCGGGGGTGGGACCTATGGCTACACCTTC.